This T cell receptor beta chain comes out of a study of blood T cell repertoires in COVID-19. Across the study: Italy, Spain and the United States were the sources of the convalescent and acute COVID-19 samples. PBMCs, B-cell-depleted T cells, or T cells were the source of the cDNA or gDNA that made up the material.

The table came from immunoSEQ multiplex PCR; TCRdb's copy has only in-frame clones and leaves some out. The sample carries 120,000 to 150,000 clones, roughly 80% recorded once. CDR3 size: 15 residues. CDR1 is MNHEY and CDR2 is SVGAGI in the germline V gene. Trimming cost V 0 bases and J 8 bases; bases outside gene matches: 3. This sequence joins TRBV6-5 and TRBJ1-4; 10 positions agree with TRBD1. The sequence derives from a man aged 45-60 years with acute or convalescent COVID-19. The sequenced sample consisted of peripheral blood. This CDR3 reads CASSYSTGGDEKLFF. The CDR3 coding sequence is TGTGCCAGCAGTTACTCGACAGGGGGCGACGAAAAACTGTTTTTT.